The 18 T cell receptor beta chains listed next were all sequenced from one sample in a study of T cell changes during pregnancy in multiple sclerosis. Clones were read by immunoSEQ multiplex PCR, and TCRdb kept only the in-frame ones, dropping some. The sample yields 68,000 or so clones, around 90% seen once. Sequenced material: peripheral blood, taken in the second trimester of pregnancy. The source is a female donor with multiple sclerosis, enrolled in a pregnancy study.

V usage is TRBV9 and J usage is TRBJ2-1; 9 positions match TRBD2. CDR3 size: 15 residues. The germline V gene has CDR1 SGDLS and CDR2 YYNGEE. V gave up 3 bases and J gave up 3 bases; unmatched junction bases: 4. The DNA of the CDR3 is TGTGCCAGCAGCGCGCGGGGGGGATTCTACAATGAGCAGTTCTTC. Amino acids: CASSARGGFYNEQFF.

The rearrangement uses TRBV2 and TRBJ2-5, with TRBD1 identical over 12 bases. Germline loops: CDR1 SNHLY, CDR2 FYNNEI. The length of the CDR3 is 17 residues. V trimming: 6 bases; J trimming: 4 bases; junction bases outside the gene matches: 12. The CDR3 region has the DNA TGTGCCAGCAGCCTTACCGGGACAGGGGGCGGGGGAGAGACCCAGTACTTC. Its protein is CASSLTGTGGGGETQYF.

The chain employs TRBV6-5 and TRBJ1-2; D possibly corresponds to TRBD1 (6 bases). The germline V gene encodes CDR1 MNHEY and CDR2 SVGAGI. Trimming stripped 4 bases from V and 3 bases from J, with 9 bases between. This CDR3 region has 13 residues. CDR3 protein: CASSSTGDYGYTF. In DNA, the CDR3 is TGTGCCAGCAGTTCGACAGGAGACTATGGCTACACCTTC.

This chain connects TRBV9 to TRBJ2-7; 10 bases align to TRBD1. V dropped 4 bases and J dropped 3; count of bases not matched to a gene: 10. The V gene's germline CDR1 is SGDLS and CDR2 YYNGEE. The CDR3 is 16 amino acids. CDR3 loop: CASSPGTGDRSYEQYF. The CDR3 region has the DNA TGTGCCAGCAGCCCGGGGACAGGGGATCGGAGCTACGAGCAGTACTTC.

This chain links TRBV7-2 with TRBJ2-5, with 10 bases aligning to TRBD1. The CDR3 has 17 residues. Germline V gives CDR1 SGHTA, CDR2 FQGNSA. The V gene end was trimmed by 0 bases and the J gene end by 5 bases; junction bases not matched to a gene: 9. The CDR3 bases are TGTGCCAGCAGCTTAGCTCGTGGATGGACAGGGGGGGAGACCCAGTACTTC. It encodes CASSLARGWTGGETQYF.

The DNA for the CDR3 is TGTGCCAGCAGCTACGACAGGGGGAACACTGAAGCTTTCTTT. Translated: CASSYDRGNTEAFF. The chain carries TRBV5-4 and TRBJ1-1, with 8 bases identical to TRBD1. V lost 3 bases to trimming and J lost 1 base; unmatched junction nucleotides: 2. The CDR3 contains 14 residues. Germline assignment: CDR1 SGHNT and CDR2 YYREEE (reference sequence).

The rearrangement joins TRBV27 to TRBJ2-5, with 7 bases identical to TRBD1. The trim removed 2 bases at V and 1 base at J, leaving 1 base unmatched. The CDR3 is 14 residues long. CDR1 MNHEY and CDR2 SMNVEV come from the germline V gene (reference sequence). CDR3 sequence reads: CASSLGTVQETQYF. The CDR3 coding sequence is TGTGCCAGCAGTTTAGGGACAGTCCAAGAGACCCAGTACTTC.

V and J are TRBV6-6 and TRBJ1-2, with 9 bases fitting TRBD1. This CDR3 contains 16 residues. Germline V gene lookup returns CDR1 MNHNY and CDR2 SVGAGI (reference sequence). Losses at the gene ends were 4 bases for V and 3 bases for J; bases not matched to a gene: 9. The CDR3 region has the DNA TGTGCCAGCAGTTCCCAGTGGACAGGGGAGGACTATGGCTACACCTTC. It codes for CASSSQWTGEDYGYTF.

This clone was detected a few times. The chain is built from TRBV29-1 and TRBJ1-1; 7 positions match TRBD1. There are 15 residues in the CDR3. Germline values: CDR1 SQVTM, CDR2 ANQGSEA. Unmatched junction bases numbered 12, after V lost 7 bases and J lost 1 base. The CDR3 region is CSASDREVWNTEAFF. The CDR3 nucleotides read TGCAGCGCATCTGACAGGGAAGTTTGGAACACTGAAGCTTTCTTT.

This chain uses TRBV10-3 with TRBJ1-1; possibly TRBD1 for D (5 bases). The germline CDR1 and CDR2 sequences are ENHRY and SYGVKD. CDR3 size: 18 residues. Trimming took off 6 bases at V and 5 bases at J, with 28 bases between the two ends. The DNA of the CDR3 is TGTGCCATCAGGATCAGGGTAAGTCGTCTCGCGAACACTACTGAAGCTTTCTTT. Protein: CAIRIRVSRLANTTEAFF.

The chain is built from TRBV30 and TRBJ1-6, with unresolved D. CDR3 length equals 15 residues. Germline values: CDR1 GTSNPN, CDR2 SVGIG (reference sequence). V was trimmed by 0 bases and J by 0 bases, leaving 6 bases between them. The CDR3 DNA is TGTGCCTGGAGTGTCCGTAGCTCCTATAATTCACCCCTCCACTTT. Residues: CAWSVRSSYNSPLHF.

The chain joins TRBV6-6 to TRBJ2-1; possible D gene TRBD2, 5 bases. Trimming left V 2 bases short and J 2 bases short, with 7 bases between. This CDR3 is 14 amino acids long. Looked up from germline, CDR1 is MNHNY and CDR2 is SVGAGI (reference sequence). The CDR3 spells CASSYAGTYNEQFF. The CDR3 DNA reads as TGTGCCAGCAGTTACGCCGGGACCTACAATGAGCAGTTCTTC.

The CDR3 loop reads CASSPQWDRDKGYTF. CDR3 nucleotides: TGTGCCAGCAGCCCTCAATGGGACAGGGATAAAGGCTACACCTTC. This sequence joins TRBV7-9 and TRBJ1-2; 9 bases are a match to TRBD1. Germline V gene lookup returns CDR1 SEHNR and CDR2 FQNEAQ (reference sequence). CDR3 length: 15 amino acids. Trimming cost V 5 bases and J 8 bases; bases outside gene matches: 12.

CDR3 sequence (DNA): TGTGCCAGTAGTATCTGGTCGGACACCGGGGAGCTGTTTTTT. It translates to CASSIWSDTGELFF. The chain combines TRBV19 with TRBJ2-2; unclear D gene. Trimming stripped 3 bases from V and 3 bases from J, with 8 bases between. The germline gives CDR1 LNHDA, CDR2 SQIVND (reference sequence). CDR3 length: 14 residues.

The CDR3, as DNA: TGTGCCAGCGGACTAGCCGTGAGGGGCGGGTCCGGGGAGCTGTTTTTT. Translation gives CASGLAVRGGSGELFF. The rearrangement joins TRBV7-6 to TRBJ2-2; 8 nucleotides agree with TRBD2. Trimming took 8 bases from V and 6 from J; bases not matched to a gene: 14. The length of the CDR3 is 16 residues. Germline V gene data show CDR1 as SGHVS and CDR2 as FNYEAQ.

The CDR3 sequence is CASSNHPTGVKNTEAFF. The CDR3, as DNA: TGTGCCAGTAGTAACCACCCGACAGGGGTGAAGAACACTGAAGCTTTCTTT. The rearrangement uses TRBV19 and TRBJ1-1; 8 nucleotides match TRBD1. Germline CDR1 LNHDA, CDR2 SQIVND (reference sequence). The CDR3 contains 17 residues. With V trimmed by 4 bases and J by 1 base, 11 bases remained unmatched.

CDR3 protein: CASSIGDREAEAFF. For the CDR3, the DNA is TGTGCCAGTAGTATCGGGGACAGGGAAGCTGAAGCTTTCTTT. The chain joins TRBV19 to TRBJ1-1, with 9 bases fitting TRBD1. This CDR3 spans 14 amino acids. Germline V gene sequence: CDR1 LNHDA, CDR2 SQIVND (reference sequence). V was pared by 3 bases and J by 6 bases, with 5 bases of the junction left unmatched.

The chain links TRBV7-2 to TRBJ1-4; D uncertain. Germline V gene lookup returns CDR1 SGHTA and CDR2 FQGNSA. The CDR3 covers 13 residues. V was shortened by 6 bases and J by 15 bases, with 20 bases between the two germline ends. CDR3 protein: CASSLEAGGRVFF. CDR3 in DNA: TGTGCCAGCAGTCTAGAGGCGGGCGGAAGGGTGTTTTTT. Drawing the rest from reference TRBV7-2 and TRBJ1-4, the complete variable domain is GAGVSQSPSNKVTEKGKDVELRCDPISGHTALYWYRQSLGQGLEFLIYFQGNSAPDKSGLPSDRFSAERTGGSVSTLTIQRTQQEDSAVYLCASSLEAGGRVFFGSGTQLSVL.